These 22 T cell receptor beta chains came from one sample sequenced in a study of low-dose radiotherapy and immunotherapy resistance in tumors. With TRAV- and TRBV-specific primers, first-strand cDNA was made, covering the alpha and beta chains. TCRs were amplified for around 20 PCR cycles with a constant-region primer and V-primer adapter. MiXCR, applied by TCRdb to the reads, yields one record per CDR3 protein. The sample contains tens of thousands of distinct CDR3 sequences, less than 65% of which appear only once. Time point given: after trial treatment. The treatment: LDRT plus nivolumab, ipilimumab, low-dose cyclophosphamide and aspirin (RACIN trial). Sequenced here: PBMCs, sampled after low-dose radiotherapy plus immunotherapy. These receptors were obtained from a male donor with gallbladder cancer.

CDR3 sequence (DNA): TGTGCCAGCAGAGGAGGGGGCGCAGACTATGGCTACACCTTC. It codes for CASRGGGADYGYTF. This chain uses TRBV6-2 or TRBV6-3 with TRBJ1-2; 7 bases match TRBD1. After removal of 6 bases from V and 3 bases from J, the junction contained 7 bases not matched to a gene. Germline-derived CDR1 and CDR2 are MNHEY and SVGEGT. The CDR3 spans 14 residues.

The V gene is TRBV6-1, the J gene TRBJ2-2; 10 bases fit TRBD2. Trimming cost V 5 bases and J 4 bases; bases outside gene matches: 4. CDR1 MNHNS and CDR2 SASEGT come from the germline V gene. The CDR3 covers 15 residues. CDR3 sequence (DNA): TGTGCCAGCAGTAACCAGCGGGGGGGCACCGGGGAGCTGTTTTTT. Protein: CASSNQRGGTGELFF.

This clonotype appeared many times. This chain joins TRBV28 and TRBJ1-4, with D possibly TRBD1 on 5 matching bases. The CDR3 has 13 amino acids. From germline, CDR1 is MDHEN and CDR2 SYDVKM. Trimming pared 5 bases from V and 8 bases from J, leaving 12 bases between. CDR3 residues: CASSGDGPEKLFF. The CDR3 DNA reads TGTGCCAGCAGTGGGGACGGCCCGGAAAAACTGTTTTTT.

This clonotype was counted ten times or more. This chain joins TRBV29-1 and TRBJ2-5; maybe TRBD2 (5 bases). Trimming removed 4 bases at V and 5 bases at J, with 8 bases between. Germline V gives CDR1 SQVTM, CDR2 ANQGSEA. CDR3 length: 11 amino acids. CDR3 nucleotides: TGCAGCGTTGCCCCGGGGGAGACCCAGTACTTC. This translates into CSVAPGETQYF. Drawing the rest from reference TRBV29-1 and TRBJ2-5, the complete variable domain is SAVISQKPSRDICQRGTSLTIQCQVDSQVTMMFWYRQQPGQSLTLIATANQGSEATYESGFVIDKFPISRPNLTFSTLTVSNMSPEDSSIYLCSVAPGETQYFGPGTRLLVL.

This clonotype rates as large (0.1 to 1%). The V call is TRBV19, the J call TRBJ2-1, with TRBD2 matching over 12 bases. This CDR3 region has 14 residues. Losses at the gene ends were 4 bases for V and 7 bases for J; bases not matched to a gene: 2. The V gene's germline CDR1 is LNHDA and CDR2 SQIVND (reference sequence). In DNA form, the CDR3 reads TGTGCCAGTAGTAAGACTAGCGGGGGAAATGAGCAGTTCTTC. Amino acids: CASSKTSGGNEQFF.

A few counts support this clonotype. One end of the junction fails to match germline, which may point to a read error. V and J are TRBV29-1 and TRBJ2-5, with a tentative D call TRBD2 (5 bases). CDR1 SQVTM and CDR2 ANQGSEA come from the germline V gene. The CDR3 has 12 amino acids. The CDR3 DNA sequence: TGCAGCGTTGAAGCCGACGGACTGGCTGTGGACTTC. It is translated as CSVEADGLAVDF.

This chain links TRBV28 with TRBJ2-4; weak D call: TRBD2 (5 bases). Trimming pared 8 bases from V and 1 base from J, leaving 18 bases between. The germline V gene encodes CDR1 MDHEN and CDR2 SYDVKM. The CDR3 has 16 amino acids. The CDR3, as DNA: TGTGCCAGCCGAGAACACAGCGCGGGCGCCAAAAACATTCAGTACTTC. As protein: CASREHSAGAKNIQYF.

The chain employs TRBV7-9 and TRBJ1-5, with unresolved D. Trimming pared 5 bases from V and 3 bases from J, leaving 8 bases between. This CDR3 region has 13 residues. CDR1 is SEHNR, CDR2 FQNEAQ, per germline (reference sequence). CDR3 sequence reads: CASSTYTNQPQHF. CDR3 bases: TGTGCCAGCAGCACCTATACCAATCAGCCCCAGCATTTT. Looking up the rest from reference TRBV7-9 and TRBJ1-5 gives the full variable domain: DTGVSQNPRHKITKRGQNVTFRCDPISEHNRLYWYRQTLGQGPEFLTYFQNEAQLEKSRLLSDRFSAERPKGSFSTLEIQRTEQGDSAMYLCASSTYTNQPQHFGDGTRLSIL.

Remarks on this clonotype: This likely traces to a read error, being one base from a far larger clone. V usage is TRBV2 and J usage is TRBJ1-1; D uncertain. V was pared by 6 bases and J by 3 bases, with 14 bases between. Germline V gives CDR1 SNHLY, CDR2 FYNNEI. The CDR3 consists of 14 residues. The CDR3 is CASRPRIRDTEAFF. The CDR3 coding sequence is TGTGCCAGCAGGCCCAGAATCCGGGACACTGAAGCTTTCTTT.

Details on this clonotype: This likely traces to a read error, being one base from a far larger clone. V is TRBV6-1 and J is TRBJ1-1; D gene uncertain. V dropped 8 bases and J dropped 5 bases, with 12 bases sitting between them. The CDR3 spans 12 residues. From germline, CDR1 is MNHNS and CDR2 SASEGT. CDR3 in DNA: TGTGCCAGCCGTTACCCGTTTACTGAAGCTTTCTTT. It encodes CASRYPFTEAFF.

This clonotype is medium-sized by share. The chain carries TRBV5-1 and TRBJ2-1, with D maybe TRBD2 (5 bases). The CDR3 length is 15 residues. The ends were cut back, 0 bases at V and 2 bases at J, with 9 bases in the middle. Germline V CDR1 and CDR2: SGHRS, YFSETQ. Here the CDR3 DNA reads TGCGCCAGCAGCTTGGAAGCGGTAACCTACAATGAGCAGTTCTTC. This encodes CASSLEAVTYNEQFF.

This clonotype came up many times. The chain links TRBV12-3 or TRBV12-4 to TRBJ2-7; D is undetermined. The CDR3 consists of 11 residues. V lost 5 bases to trimming and J lost 5 bases, with 7 bases between them. The CDR3 nucleotides are TGTGCCAGCAGTGGGTTCGACGAGCAGTACTTC. It codes for CASSGFDEQYF.

This clonotype was observed a handful of times. The V call is TRBV28, the J call TRBJ2-7, with 8 bases aligning to TRBD2. The V gene end was trimmed by 7 bases and the J gene end by 3 bases; junction bases not matched to a gene: 8. This CDR3 has 14 amino acids. Germline lookup yields CDR1 MDHEN and CDR2 SYDVKM. The CDR3 nucleotides read TGTGCCAGCACATTGACTAGCGCGAGCTACGAGCAGTACTTC. This codes for CASTLTSASYEQYF.

The chain employs TRBV7-7 and TRBJ2-1; 7 bases are shared with TRBD1. The V segment lost 0 bases and the J segment 5 bases; nucleotides outside the gene matches: 16. CDR3 length: 19 amino acids. Germline V lookup: CDR1 SSHAT, CDR2 FNYEAQ (reference sequence). CDR3 nucleotide sequence: TGTGCCAGCAGCTTAGCCCGGGACAGCCAAATACTCTCGCACAATGAGCAGTTCTTC. Its translation: CASSLARDSQILSHNEQFF. The whole variable domain, filled in from reference TRBV7-7 and TRBJ2-1, reads GAGVSQSPRYKVTKRGQDVTLRCDPISSHATLYWYQQALGQGPEFLTYFNYEAQPDKSGLPSDRFSAERPEGSISTLTIQRTEQRDSAMYRCASSLARDSQILSHNEQFFGPGTRLTVL.

This clonotype was seen more than once but under ten times. This chain uses TRBV20-1 with TRBJ2-5; 8 bases agree with TRBD1. The germline CDR1 and CDR2 sequences are DFQATT and SNEGSKA (reference sequence). The V and J ends lost 6 bases and 5 bases, in that order; junction bases with no gene match: 5. This CDR3 spans 12 amino acids. CDR3 amino acids: CSAPGGAETQYF. The CDR3 DNA follows: TGCAGTGCCCCAGGGGGCGCGGAGACCCAGTACTTC.

CDR3 coding DNA: TGTGCCAGCAGATCCTTCGCCTCACCTTTCTACTTC. Protein: CASRSFASPFYF. The rearrangement uses TRBV7-8 and TRBJ2-7, with no clear D. The V end was cut by 6 bases, the J end by 13 bases, with 19 bases between. The germline gives CDR1 SGHVS, CDR2 FQNEAQ. The CDR3 length is 12 residues.

This clonotype was observed many times. The V call is TRBV7-8, the J call TRBJ1-2; a possible D gene is TRBD1 (5 bases). Germline loops: CDR1 SGHVS, CDR2 FQNEAQ. V was pared by 3 bases and J by 0 bases, with 11 bases between. The CDR3 is 15 residues long. The CDR3 is CASSFETVSNYGYTF. The CDR3 DNA follows: TGTGCCAGCAGCTTTGAGACAGTCTCTAACTATGGCTACACCTTC.

This clonotype is categorized as medium-sized. V is TRBV10-3 and J is TRBJ1-1; no clear D. V was trimmed by 2 bases and J by 6 bases, leaving 7 bases between them. From germline, CDR1 is ENHRY and CDR2 SYGVKD. The CDR3 loop spans 12 amino acids. CDR3 protein: CAISELGAEAFF. CDR3 bases: TGTGCCATCAGTGAGCTGGGAGCTGAAGCTTTCTTT.

This clonotype was counted once. In DNA, the CDR3 is TGTGCCAGCAGCTTAGAGTCGGGGGGCTCCTCCTACGAGCAGTACTTC. It yields the protein CASSLESGGSSYEQYF. The chain carries TRBV11-2 and TRBJ2-7, with D possibly TRBD2 on 7 matching bases. Trimming left V 0 bases short and J 0 bases short, with 12 bases between. The CDR3 spans 16 residues. In germline, CDR1 is SGHAT, CDR2 FQNNGV. The whole variable domain, filled in from reference TRBV11-2 and TRBJ2-7, reads EAGVAQSPRYKIIEKRQSVAFWCNPISGHATLYWYQQILGQGPKLLIQFQNNGVVDDSQLPKDRFSAERLKGVDSTLKIQPAKLEDSAVYLCASSLESGGSSYEQYFGPGTRLTVT.

The V gene is TRBV5-1, the J gene TRBJ2-3; 8 nucleotides line up with TRBD1. V lost 0 bases, J lost 6 bases, and 3 bases stayed unmatched. The CDR3 is 14 amino acids. Germline V lookup: CDR1 SGHRS, CDR2 YFSETQ. The CDR3 nucleotides read TGCGCCAGCAGCTTGGCCCAGGGGGCGGATACGCAGTATTTT. It yields the protein CASSLAQGADTQYF.

In this sample, this clonotype turned up many times. CDR3 amino acids: CASSQPRVGSDTQYF. The CDR3, as DNA: TGTGCCAGCAGCCAACCTCGAGTGGGGTCAGATACGCAGTATTTT. The gene calls are TRBV3-1 and TRBJ2-3; D not certain. Germline V lookup: CDR1 LGHDT, CDR2 YNNKEL (reference sequence). The CDR3 has 15 amino acids. Deletions cut 2 bases from V and 4 bases from J, with 13 bases between.

Notes on this clonotype: A far larger clone is off by one base, so a read error is likely. The genes are TRBV4-1 and TRBJ2-1; 9 bases line up with TRBD2. CDR1 is MGHRA, CDR2 YSYEKL, per germline. The CDR3 runs to 13 residues. CDR3 residues: CASHLAGGSEQFF. In DNA form, the CDR3 reads TGTGCCAGCCACCTTGCGGGAGGGTCTGAGCAGTTCTTC.